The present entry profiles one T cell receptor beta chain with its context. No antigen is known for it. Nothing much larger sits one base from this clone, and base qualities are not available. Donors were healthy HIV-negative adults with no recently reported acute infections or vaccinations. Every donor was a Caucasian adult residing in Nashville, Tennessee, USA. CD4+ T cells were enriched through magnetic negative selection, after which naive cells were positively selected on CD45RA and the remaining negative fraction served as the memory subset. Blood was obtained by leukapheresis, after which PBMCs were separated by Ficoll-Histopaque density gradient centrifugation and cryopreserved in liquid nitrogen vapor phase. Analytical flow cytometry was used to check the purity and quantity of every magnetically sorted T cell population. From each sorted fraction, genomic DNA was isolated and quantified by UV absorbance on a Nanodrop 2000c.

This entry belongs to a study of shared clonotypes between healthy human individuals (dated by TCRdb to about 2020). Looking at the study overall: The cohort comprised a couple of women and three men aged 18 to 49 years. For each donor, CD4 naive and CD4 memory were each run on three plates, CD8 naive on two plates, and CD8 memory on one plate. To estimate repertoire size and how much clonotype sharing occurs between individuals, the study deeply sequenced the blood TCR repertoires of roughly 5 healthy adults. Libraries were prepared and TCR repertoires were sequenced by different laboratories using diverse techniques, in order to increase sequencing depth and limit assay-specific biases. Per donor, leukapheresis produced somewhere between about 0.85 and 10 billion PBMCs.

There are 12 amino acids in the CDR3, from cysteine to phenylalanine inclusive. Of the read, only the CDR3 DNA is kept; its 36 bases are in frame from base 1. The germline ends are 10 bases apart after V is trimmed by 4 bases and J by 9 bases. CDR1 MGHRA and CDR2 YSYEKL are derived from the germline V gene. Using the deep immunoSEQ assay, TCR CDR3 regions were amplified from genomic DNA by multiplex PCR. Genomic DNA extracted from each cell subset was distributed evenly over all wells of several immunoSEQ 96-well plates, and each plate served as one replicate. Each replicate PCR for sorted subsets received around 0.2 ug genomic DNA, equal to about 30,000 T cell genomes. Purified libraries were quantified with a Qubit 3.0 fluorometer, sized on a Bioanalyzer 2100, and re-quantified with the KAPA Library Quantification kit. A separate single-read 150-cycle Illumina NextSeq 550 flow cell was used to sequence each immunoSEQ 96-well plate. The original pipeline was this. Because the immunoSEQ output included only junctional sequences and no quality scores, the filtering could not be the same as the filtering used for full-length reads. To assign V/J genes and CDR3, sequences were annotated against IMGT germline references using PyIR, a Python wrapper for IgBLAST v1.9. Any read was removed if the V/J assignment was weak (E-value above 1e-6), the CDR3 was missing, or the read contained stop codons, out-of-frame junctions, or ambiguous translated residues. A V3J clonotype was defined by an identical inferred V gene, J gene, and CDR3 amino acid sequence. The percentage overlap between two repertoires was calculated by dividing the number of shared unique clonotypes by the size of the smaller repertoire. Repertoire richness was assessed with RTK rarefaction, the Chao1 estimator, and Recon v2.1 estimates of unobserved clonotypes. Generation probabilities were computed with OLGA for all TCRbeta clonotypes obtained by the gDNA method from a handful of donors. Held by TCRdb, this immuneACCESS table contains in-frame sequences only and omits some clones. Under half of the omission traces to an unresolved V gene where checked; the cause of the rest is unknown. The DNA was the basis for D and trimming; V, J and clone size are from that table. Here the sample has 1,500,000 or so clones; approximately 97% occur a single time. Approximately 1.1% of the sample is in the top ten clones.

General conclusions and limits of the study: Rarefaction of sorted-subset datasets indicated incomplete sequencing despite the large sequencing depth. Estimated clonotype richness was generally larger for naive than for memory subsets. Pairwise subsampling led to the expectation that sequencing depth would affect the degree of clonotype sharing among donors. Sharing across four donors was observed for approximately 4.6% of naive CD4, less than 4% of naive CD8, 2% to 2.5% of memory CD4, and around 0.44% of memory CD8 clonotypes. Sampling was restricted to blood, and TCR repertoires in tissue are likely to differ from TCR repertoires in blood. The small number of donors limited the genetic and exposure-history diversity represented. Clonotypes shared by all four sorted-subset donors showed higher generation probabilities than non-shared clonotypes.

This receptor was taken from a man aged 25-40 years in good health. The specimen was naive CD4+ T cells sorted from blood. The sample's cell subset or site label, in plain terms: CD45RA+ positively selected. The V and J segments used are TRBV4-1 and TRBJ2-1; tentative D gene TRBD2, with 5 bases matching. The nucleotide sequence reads TGCGCCAGCAGCCCGACTGGAGGTGAGCAGTTCTTC. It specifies CASSPTGGEQFF.